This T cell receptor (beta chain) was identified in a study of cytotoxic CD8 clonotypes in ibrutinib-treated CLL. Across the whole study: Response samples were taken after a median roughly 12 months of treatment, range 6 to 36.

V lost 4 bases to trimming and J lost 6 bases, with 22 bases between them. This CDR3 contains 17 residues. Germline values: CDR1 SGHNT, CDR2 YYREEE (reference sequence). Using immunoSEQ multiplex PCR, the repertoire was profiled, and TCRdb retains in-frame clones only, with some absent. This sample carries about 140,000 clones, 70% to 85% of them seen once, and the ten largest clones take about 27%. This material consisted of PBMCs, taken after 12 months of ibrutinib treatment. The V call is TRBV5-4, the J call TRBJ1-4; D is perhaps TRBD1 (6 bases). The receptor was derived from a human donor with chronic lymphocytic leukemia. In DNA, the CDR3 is TGTGCCAGCAGCCCGTCCCCTCACAGGGAGAGAGATGAAAAACTGTTTTTT. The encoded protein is CASSPSPHRERDEKLFF. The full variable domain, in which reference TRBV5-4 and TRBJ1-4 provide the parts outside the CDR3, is ETGVTQSPTHLIKTRGQQVTLRCSSQSGHNTVSWYQQALGQGPQFIFQYYREEENGRGNFPPRFSGLQFPNYSSELNVNALELDDSALYLCASSPSPHRERDEKLFFGSGTQLSVL.